This T cell receptor beta chain was found in a study of T cell repertoires in aging, cancer and after chemotherapy. Overall study context: Glioblastoma patients receiving temozolomide-based therapy gave paired samples before and after chemotherapy. Overall study results and limits: Rebound thymic output was suggested by rising median generation probability during chemotherapy in each cancer cohort. Untreated cancer patients had significantly lower blood TCR diversity than age-matched healthy donors.

Rearranged V-D-J TRB sequences were amplified with a mixed TRB-A/B primer pool. MiXCR, applied by TCRdb to the multiplex PCR reads, yields one record per CDR3 protein. The sample carries about 2,000 distinct CDR3 sequences, about a fifth recorded once. The germline V and J ends were trimmed by 4 bases and 4 bases, with 10 bases remaining between them. The CDR3 contains 13 residues. This clonotype occurred a few times. As yet, its antigen is unknown. Amplification of TCR beta used genomic DNA extracted from peripheral blood. The origin of this receptor is a human donor with a solid tumor. Sequencing used blood. J is TRBJ2-3 and V is TRBV5-7; D is perhaps TRBD1 or TRBD2 (5 bases each). TRBV5-7 is assigned to the ORF class and has an uncertain function. CDR3 in DNA: TGTGCCAGCAGCGGGACCGAGCCAGATACGCAGTATTTT. Its translation: CASSGTEPDTQYF.